Presented here are 17 T cell receptor beta chains from one specimen sequenced in a study of blood T cell repertoires in COVID-19. Method: immunoSEQ multiplex PCR; TCRdb's copy keeps in-frame clones and lacks some. The profile shows hundreds of thousands of clones, over 80% of them singletons. The sequenced sample was peripheral blood. All receptors derive from a man aged 40-49 years with acute or convalescent COVID-19.

The V gene is TRBV30, the J gene TRBJ1-6; D gene uncertain. Trimming removed 0 bases at V and 6 bases at J, with 9 bases between. There are 14 residues in the CDR3. Germline CDR1 GTSNPN, CDR2 SVGIG (reference sequence). The CDR3 loop reads CAWSVKLPNSPLHF. In DNA, the CDR3 is TGTGCCTGGAGTGTAAAACTTCCTAATTCACCCCTCCACTTT. Filled out from reference TRBV30 and TRBJ1-6, the complete variable domain reads SQTIHQWPATLVQPVGSPLSLECTVEGTSNPNLYWYRQAAGRGLQLLFYSVGIGQISSEVPQNLSASRPQDRQFILSSKKLLLSDSGFYLCAWSVKLPNSPLHFGNGTRLTVT.

This clone showed up just a few times. The chain links TRBV7-6 to TRBJ2-2, with 8 bases that match TRBD2. Germline lookup yields CDR1 SGHVS and CDR2 FNYEAQ. The length of the CDR3 is 15 residues. V shed 6 bases, J shed 5 bases, and the junction held 8 bases outside the gene matches. DNA of the CDR3: TGTGCCAGCAGTTATAGCGGGGAAGTAACCGGGGAGCTGTTTTTT. Encoded protein: CASSYSGEVTGELFF. The entire variable domain, with the rest obtained from reference TRBV7-6 and TRBJ2-2, is as follows: GAGVSQSPRYKVTKRGQDVALRCDPISGHVSLYWYRQALGQGPEFLTYFNYEAQQDKSGLPNDRFSAERPEGSISTLTIQRTEQRDSAMYRCASSYSGEVTGELFFGEGSRLTVL.

The rearrangement joins TRBV6-5 to TRBJ2-7, with D possibly TRBD2 on 6 matching bases. CDR3 length equals 14 residues. From germline, CDR1 is MNHEY and CDR2 SVGAGI. The V end was cut by 6 bases, the J end by 0 bases, with 12 bases between. The CDR3 DNA is TGTGCCAGCAGCCCCGGGGGTATCTCCTACGAGCAGTACTTC. Translated: CASSPGGISYEQYF.

The chain links TRBV11-2 to TRBJ2-7; D gene unclear. This CDR3 comprises 14 residues. The germline gives CDR1 SGHAT, CDR2 FQNNGV. V gave up 5 bases and J gave up 6 bases, with 17 bases separating them. CDR3 sequence reads: CASSHLAAKSEQYF. Written as DNA, the CDR3 is TGTGCCAGCAGCCACCTCGCGGCTAAAAGCGAGCAGTACTTC.

This clone was recorded once. The genes are TRBV7-8 and TRBJ1-4, with a possible D match to TRBD1 (5 bases). Trimming took 0 bases from V and 8 from J, leaving 13 bases between them. Germline values: CDR1 SGHVS, CDR2 FQNEAQ. The CDR3 runs to 15 residues. CDR3 nucleotides: TGTGCCAGCAGCTTAGCGCAGGGCGTAGGGGAAAAACTGTTTTTT. This encodes CASSLAQGVGEKLFF.

The sample holds a few counts of this clone. This sequence joins TRBV5-4 and TRBJ2-2; D perhaps matches TRBD1 (5 bases). Germline loops: CDR1 SGHNT, CDR2 YYREEE (reference sequence). The V end lost 3 bases, the J end lost 3 bases, and 12 bases lay between the germline ends. This CDR3 has 15 residues. The CDR3 loop is CASSSIDRDTGELFF. The CDR3 DNA is TGTGCCAGCAGCTCGATCGACAGAGACACCGGGGAGCTGTTTTTT.

The sample holds one count of this clone. The chain joins TRBV28 to TRBJ2-7, with 15 nucleotides matching TRBD2. CDR1 MDHEN and CDR2 SYDVKM come from the germline V gene. The V and J ends lost 7 bases and 0 bases, in that order; junction bases with no gene match: 7. The CDR3 is 17 residues long. CDR3 sequence reads: CASNLPGLAGGSYEQYF. CDR3 nucleotides: TGTGCCAGCAATCTTCCGGGACTAGCGGGAGGCTCCTACGAGCAGTACTTC. The variable domain in full, with the rest retrieved from reference TRBV28 and TRBJ2-7, is DVKVTQSSRYLVKRTGEKVFLECVQDMDHENMFWYRQDPGLGLRLIYFSYDVKMKEKGDIPEGYSVSREKKERFSLILESASTNQTSMYLCASNLPGLAGGSYEQYFGPGTRLTVT.

V and J are TRBV2 and TRBJ2-3; D gene uncertain. CDR1 and CDR2 (germline): SNHLY, FYNNEI. Trimming pared 8 bases from V and 1 base from J, leaving 10 bases between. The CDR3 contains 13 residues. CDR3 DNA: TGTGCCAGCTCCTCACAAGGCACAGATACGCAGTATTTT. The encoded protein is CASSSQGTDTQYF. Drawing the rest from reference TRBV2 and TRBJ2-3, the complete variable domain is EPEVTQTPSHQVTQMGQEVILRCVPISNHLYFYWYRQILGQKVEFLVSFYNNEISEKSEIFDDQFSVERPDGSNFTLKIRSTKLEDSAMYFCASSSQGTDTQYFGPGTRLTVL.

The chain employs TRBV7-2 and TRBJ2-4; 10 bases are a match to TRBD2. J was trimmed by 5 bases and V by 5 bases; bases with no gene match: 6. The CDR3 totals 15 residues. The germline gives CDR1 SGHTA, CDR2 FQGNSA. The CDR3, as DNA: TGTGCCAGCAGCCTTATCGGGACTAGCGAAAACATTCAGTACTTC. It is translated as CASSLIGTSENIQYF. The whole variable domain, filled in from reference TRBV7-2 and TRBJ2-4, reads GAGVSQSPSNKVTEKGKDVELRCDPISGHTALYWYRQSLGQGLEFLIYFQGNSAPDKSGLPSDRFSAERTGGSVSTLTIQRTQQEDSAVYLCASSLIGTSENIQYFGAGTRLSVL.

This clone was detected only once. The V call is TRBV19, the J call TRBJ2-1; 10 bases line up with TRBD2. The CDR3 covers 15 residues. J lost 5 bases, V lost 4 bases, and 5 bases had no gene match. Germline-derived CDR1 and CDR2 are LNHDA and SQIVND (reference sequence). CDR3 residues: CASSTWTSGDNEQFF. DNA for the CDR3: TGTGCCAGTAGTACCTGGACTAGCGGAGACAATGAGCAGTTCTTC.

This clone was seen more than once but under ten times. The CDR3 sequence is CASSRAAGQPQHF. The CDR3, as DNA: TGTGCCAGCAGCCGGGCCGCGGGACAGCCCCAGCATTTT. V usage is TRBV12-3 or TRBV12-4 and J usage is TRBJ1-5; D uncertain. Trimming stripped 6 bases from V and 7 bases from J, with 13 bases between. The CDR3 runs 13 residues.

The chain recombines TRBV5-1 with TRBJ2-7; 8 nucleotides line up with TRBD1. CDR3 size: 13 residues. Germline V CDR1 and CDR2: SGHRS, YFSETQ. After removal of 3 bases from V and 3 bases from J, the junction contained 2 bases not matched to a gene. The CDR3 DNA reads TGCGCCAGCAGCTCGGACAGGGACTACGAGCAGTACTTC. Residues: CASSSDRDYEQYF.

The V and J genes are TRBV29-1 and TRBJ2-1, with TRBD2 matching over 10 bases. J gave up 4 bases and V 6 bases, and 3 bases lay outside the gene matches. The CDR3 is 13 amino acids. Germline V gene sequence: CDR1 SQVTM, CDR2 ANQGSEA. The CDR3 loop is CSVGAGGYNEQFF. DNA of the CDR3: TGCAGCGTAGGAGCGGGAGGGTACAATGAGCAGTTCTTC.

Regarding this clone: A junction end diverges from the germline sequence, so it may reflect a read error. The J gene is TRBJ2-1, the V gene TRBV2, with D possibly being TRBD1 (6 bases). There are 14 residues in the CDR3. Per the germline V gene, CDR1 is SNHLY and CDR2 is FYNNEI. The chain's CDR3 is CASRGQPISNQQFF. DNA for the CDR3: TGTGCCAGCAGAGGACAGCCAATTTCCAATCAGCAGTTCTTC.

The chain joins TRBV5-5 to TRBJ2-1; 10 positions match TRBD1. In germline, CDR1 is SGHKS, CDR2 YYEKEE (reference sequence). The CDR3 has 15 amino acids. The trim removed 0 bases at V and 4 bases at J, leaving 1 base unmatched. For the CDR3, the DNA is TGTGCCAGCAGCTTGGAGGGACAGGGGTACAATGAGCAGTTCTTC. It is translated as CASSLEGQGYNEQFF.

CDR3 sequence (DNA): TGTGCCAGCACCATCTACAATGAGCAGTTCTTC. This codes for CASTIYNEQFF. The chain links TRBV28 to TRBJ2-1; the D is unclear. This CDR3 comprises 11 residues. From germline, CDR1 is MDHEN and CDR2 SYDVKM. The V gene lost 7 bases and the J gene lost 3 bases, with 4 bases spanning the gap.

The chain couples TRBV18 to TRBJ1-2; D might be TRBD1 (5 bases). With 0 bases removed from V and 2 bases from J, the gap between germline ends came to 7 bases. Germline V CDR1 and CDR2: KGHSH, LQKENI. The CDR3 runs 14 residues. The CDR3 DNA reads as TGTGCCAGCTCACCACCGGGGGGAAACTATGGCTACACCTTC. Its translation: CASSPPGGNYGYTF.